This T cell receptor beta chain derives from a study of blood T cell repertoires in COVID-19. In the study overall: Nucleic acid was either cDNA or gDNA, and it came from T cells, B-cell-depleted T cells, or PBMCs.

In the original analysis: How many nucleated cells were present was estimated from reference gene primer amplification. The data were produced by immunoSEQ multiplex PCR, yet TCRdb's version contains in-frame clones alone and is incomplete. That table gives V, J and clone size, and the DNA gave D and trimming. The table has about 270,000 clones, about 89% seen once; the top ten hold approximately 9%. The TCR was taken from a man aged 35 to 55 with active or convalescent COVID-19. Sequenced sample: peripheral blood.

The CDR3 loop reads CASSLERGRTVAFF. DNA for the CDR3: TGTGCCAGCAGCTTAGAGAGGGGCCGGACAGTGGCTTTCTTT. The chain combines TRBV7-2 with TRBJ1-1; possibly TRBD1 for D (6 bases). Deletions cut 1 base from V and 11 bases from J, with 17 bases between. This CDR3 region has 14 residues. Germline CDR1 reads SGHTA; CDR2 reads FQGNSA.